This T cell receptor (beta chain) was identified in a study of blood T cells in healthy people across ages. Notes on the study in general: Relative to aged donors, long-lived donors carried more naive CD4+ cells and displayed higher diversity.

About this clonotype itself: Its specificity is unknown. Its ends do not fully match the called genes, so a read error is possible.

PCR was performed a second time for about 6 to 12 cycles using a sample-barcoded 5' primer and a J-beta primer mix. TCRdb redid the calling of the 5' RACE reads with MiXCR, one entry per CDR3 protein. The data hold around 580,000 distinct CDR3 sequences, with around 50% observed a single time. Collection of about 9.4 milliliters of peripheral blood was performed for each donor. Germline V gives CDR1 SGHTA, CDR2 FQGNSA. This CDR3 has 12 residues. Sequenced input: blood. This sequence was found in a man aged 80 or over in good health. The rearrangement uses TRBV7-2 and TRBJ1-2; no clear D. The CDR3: CASSTDNYDYTF. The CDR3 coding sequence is TGTGCCAGCAGTACAGATAACTATGACTACACCTTC.